Listed below are T cell receptor beta chains from one sample, sequenced in a study of blood T cell repertoires in COVID-19. Clones were read by immunoSEQ multiplex PCR, and TCRdb kept only the in-frame ones, dropping some. Of about 130,000 clones in the sample, about four fifths are singletons; the top ten hold 7% to 10%. Sequenced: PBMCs or T cells enriched from blood (not recorded which). These receptor sequences come from a man aged 45-60 years who had recovered from COVID-19. CDR3s include the opening cysteine and the closing phenylalanine or tryptophan. A D gene is named only where the DNA matches it firmly. Expanded clones get a size class; other rows say once, few or many, or leave the size out.

clone_size j_call v_call d_call cdr3_aa cdr3_nt
- TRBJ1-1 TRBV6-4 - CASTLNSGVTEAFF TGTGCCAGCACCCTTAACTCAGGGGTCACTGAAGCTTTCTTT
- TRBJ2-1 TRBV5-1 TRBD2 CASSLVRGDYNEQFF TGCGCCAGCAGCTTGGTACGGGGGGATTACAATGAGCAGTTCTTC
- TRBJ2-5 TRBV7-9 TRBD2 CASSLARTRGQETQYF TGTGCCAGCAGCTTAGCTCGGACTAGAGGCCAAGAGACCCAGTACTTC
- TRBJ2-2 TRBV4-3 TRBD2 CASSQESGAGGPTGELFF TGCGCCAGCAGCCAAGAGAGCGGAGCGGGGGGACCCACCGGGGAGCTGTTTTTT
- TRBJ1-1 TRBV11-2 TRBD1 CASSSRGVNTEAFF TGTGCCAGCAGCTCCAGGGGGGTGAACACTGAAGCTTTCTTT
- TRBJ2-3 TRBV9 TRBD2 CASSRVAGNTDTQYF TGTGCCAGCAGCCGAGTAGCGGGGAACACAGATACGCAGTATTTT
once TRBJ1-6 TRBV7-9 TRBD1 CASSLGSGLDRGVF TGTGCCAGCAGCTTAGGCAGTGGATTGGACAGGGGAGTATTT
- TRBJ1-1 TRBV7-9 - CASSLQGGEAFF TGTGCCAGCAGCTTACAGGGTGGGGAAGCTTTCTTT
- TRBJ1-4 TRBV10-3 - CAISGGATNEKLFF TGTGCCATCAGTGGGGGAGCAACTAATGAAAAACTGTTTTTT
- TRBJ2-7 TRBV5-5 TRBD1 CASRSGTGTYEQYF TGTGCCAGCAGGTCCGGGACAGGGACCTACGAGCAGTACTTC
- TRBJ1-4 TRBV27 - CASSLLRGGGANEKLFF TGTGCCAGCAGTTTGCTAAGGGGCGGTGGGGCTAATGAAAAACTGTTTTTT
- TRBJ1-5 TRBV6-2/TRBV6-3 TRBD1 CASSPPRQGASQPQHF TGTGCCAGCAGCCCCCCTCGACAGGGGGCGAGTCAGCCCCAGCATTTT
- TRBJ1-5 TRBV20-1 - CSASRGASQPQHF TGCAGTGCTAGTCGGGGGGCTAGCCAGCCCCAGCATTTT
- TRBJ1-2 TRBV5-5 TRBD1 CASSLQGVPGYGYTF TGTGCCAGCAGCCTTCAGGGGGTGCCGGGCTATGGCTACACCTTC
- TRBJ2-7 TRBV10-3 TRBD1 CAISSPGTGKSYEQYF TGTGCCATCAGTTCCCCCGGGACAGGAAAATCCTACGAGCAGTACTTC
- TRBJ2-1 TRBV6-5 TRBD1 CASSQAGTGVYEQFF TGTGCCAGCAGCCAGGCCGGGACAGGGGTTTATGAGCAGTTCTTC
- TRBJ1-1 TRBV5-5 - CASSLVFAGNTEAFF TGTGCCAGCAGCTTGGTTTTTGCAGGGAACACTGAAGCTTTCTTT
once TRBJ1-1 TRBV9 - CASSPDGGTEAFF TGTGCCAGCAGCCCCGACGGGGGGACTGAAGCTTTCTTT
- TRBJ2-2 TRBV15 - CATSGLDRPTGELFF TGTGCCACCAGCGGGTTGGACAGACCCACCGGGGAGCTGTTTTTT
few TRBJ1-4 TRBV10-3 TRBD1 CAISPGQANEKLFF TGTGCCATCAGCCCGGGACAGGCAAATGAAAAACTGTTTTTT
- TRBJ1-1 TRBV15 - CATSRAPHRYTEAFF TGTGCCACCAGCAGAGCCCCACATCGATACACTGAAGCTTTCTTT
once TRBJ2-1 TRBV6-5 - CASSYSTVSDEQFF TGTGCCAGCAGTTACTCGACAGTAAGCGATGAGCAGTTCTTC
- TRBJ1-2 TRBV7-2 - CASSLAQVDSYIYGYTF TGTGCCAGCAGCTTAGCCCAAGTGGACAGCTACATTTATGGCTACACCTTC
- TRBJ2-1 TRBV6-4 - CASSDSEGANEQFF TGTGCCAGCAGTGACTCGGAGGGGGCCAATGAGCAGTTCTTC
- TRBJ1-5 TRBV2 - CASRERTAPNQPQHF TGTGCCAGCAGGGAAAGGACAGCTCCCAATCAGCCCCAGCATTTT
- TRBJ2-1 TRBV7-3 TRBD2 CASSLRASGGTYNEQFF TGTGCCAGCAGCTTAAGGGCCAGCGGGGGGACCTACAATGAGCAGTTCTTC
once TRBJ2-7 TRBV1 - CTSSQDWRGEQYF TGCACCAGCAGCCAAGACTGGCGAGGGGAGCAGTACTTC
- TRBJ1-4 TRBV30 - CAWSGQGNEKLFF TGTGCCTGGAGTGGGCAGGGTAATGAAAAACTGTTTTTT